This T cell receptor (beta chain) emerged from a study of OX40 agonist ivuxolimab in advanced cancers. This clone came up once. Here immunoSEQ multiplex PCR was the method, and the copy in TCRdb shows in-frame clones only, minus some. The data contain some 74,000 clones, approximately 87% of them singletons. With 1 base clipped from V and 0 bases from J, the junction kept 3 bases outside the gene matches. CDR1 is LGHNA and CDR2 is YNFKEQ in the germline V gene. The CDR3 sequence is 16 residues long. The source is an adult with an advanced solid tumor such as melanoma, head and neck, liver or kidney cancer. The specimen comprised CD4+ or CD8+ T cells sorted from blood, sampled in a trial of the OX40 agonist ivuxolimab. V gene TRBV4-2 combines with J gene TRBJ2-3, with TRBD2 matching over 8 bases. The CDR3 DNA is TGTGCCAGCAGCCAAGGAACGGGAGGGAGCACAGATACGCAGTATTTT. Its protein product is CASSQGTGGSTDTQYF.